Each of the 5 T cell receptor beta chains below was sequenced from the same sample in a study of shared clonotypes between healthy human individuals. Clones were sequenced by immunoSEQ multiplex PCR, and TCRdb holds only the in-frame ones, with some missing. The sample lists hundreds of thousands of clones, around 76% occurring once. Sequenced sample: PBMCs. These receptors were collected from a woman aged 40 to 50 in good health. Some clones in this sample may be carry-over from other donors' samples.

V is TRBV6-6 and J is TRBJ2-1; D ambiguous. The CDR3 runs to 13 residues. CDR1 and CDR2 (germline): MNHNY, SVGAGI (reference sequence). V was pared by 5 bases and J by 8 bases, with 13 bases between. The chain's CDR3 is CASSEQSSYEQFF. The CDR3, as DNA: TGTGCCAGCAGTGAGCAAAGCAGTTATGAGCAGTTCTTC.

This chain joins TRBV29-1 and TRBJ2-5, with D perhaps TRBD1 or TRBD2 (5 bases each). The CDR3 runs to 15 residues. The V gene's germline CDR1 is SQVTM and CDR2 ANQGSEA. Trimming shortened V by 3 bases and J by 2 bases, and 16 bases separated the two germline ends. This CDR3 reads CSVDVPRDLQETQYF. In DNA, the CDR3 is TGCAGCGTTGATGTCCCGAGGGACCTACAAGAGACCCAGTACTTC. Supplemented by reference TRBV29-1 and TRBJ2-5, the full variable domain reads SAVISQKPSRDICQRGTSLTIQCQVDSQVTMMFWYRQQPGQSLTLIATANQGSEATYESGFVIDKFPISRPNLTFSTLTVSNMSPEDSSIYLCSVDVPRDLQETQYFGPGTRLLVL.

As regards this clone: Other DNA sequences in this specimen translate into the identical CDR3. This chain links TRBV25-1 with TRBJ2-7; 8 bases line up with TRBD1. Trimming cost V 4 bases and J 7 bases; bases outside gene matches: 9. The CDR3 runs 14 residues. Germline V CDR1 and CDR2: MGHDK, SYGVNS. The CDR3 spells CASSVGDRLGEQYF. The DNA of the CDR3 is TGTGCCAGCAGTGTTGGGGACAGGCTGGGAGAGCAGTACTTC.

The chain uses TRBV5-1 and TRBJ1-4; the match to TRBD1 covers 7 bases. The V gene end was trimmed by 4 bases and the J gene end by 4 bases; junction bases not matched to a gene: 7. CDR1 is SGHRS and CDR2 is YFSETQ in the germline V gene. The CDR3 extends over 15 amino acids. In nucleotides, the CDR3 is TGCGCCAGCAGCGTACAGGGGCCGCTTAATGAAAAACTGTTTTTT. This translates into CASSVQGPLNEKLFF. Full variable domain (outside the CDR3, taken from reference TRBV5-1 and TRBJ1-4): KAGVTQTPRYLIKTRGQQVTLSCSPISGHRSVSWYQQTPGQGLQFLFEYFSETQRNKGNFPGRFSGRQFSNSRSEMNVSTLELGDSALYLCASSVQGPLNEKLFFGSGTQLSVL.

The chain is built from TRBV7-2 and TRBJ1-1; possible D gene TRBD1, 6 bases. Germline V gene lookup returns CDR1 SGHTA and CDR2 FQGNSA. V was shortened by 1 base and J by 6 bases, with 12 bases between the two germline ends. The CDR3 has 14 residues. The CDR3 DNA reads TGTGCCAGCAGCTTAGTCAGGGACAAGGCTGAAGCTTTCTTT. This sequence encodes CASSLVRDKAEAFF. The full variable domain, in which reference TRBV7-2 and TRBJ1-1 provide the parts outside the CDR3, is GAGVSQSPSNKVTEKGKDVELRCDPISGHTALYWYRQSLGQGLEFLIYFQGNSAPDKSGLPSDRFSAERTGGSVSTLTIQRTQQEDSAVYLCASSLVRDKAEAFFGQGTRLTVV.